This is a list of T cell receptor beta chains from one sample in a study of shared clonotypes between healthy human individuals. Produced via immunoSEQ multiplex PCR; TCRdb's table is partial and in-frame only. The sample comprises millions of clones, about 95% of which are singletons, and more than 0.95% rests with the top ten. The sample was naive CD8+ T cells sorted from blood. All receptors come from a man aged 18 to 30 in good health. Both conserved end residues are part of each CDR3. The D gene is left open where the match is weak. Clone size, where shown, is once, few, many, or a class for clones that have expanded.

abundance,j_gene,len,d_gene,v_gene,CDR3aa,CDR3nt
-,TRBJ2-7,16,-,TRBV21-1,CASSNLLDRFSYEQYF,TGTGCCAGCAGCAATTTATTAGACAGGTTCTCCTACGAGCAGTACTTC
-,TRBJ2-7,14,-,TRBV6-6,CASSGPPGSYEQYF,TGTGCCAGCAGCGGACCCCCGGGATCCTACGAGCAGTACTTC
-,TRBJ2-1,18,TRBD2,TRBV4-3,CASSQEGGWREGQDEQFF,TGCGCCAGCAGCCAAGAGGGGGGATGGCGGGAGGGCCAGGATGAGCAGTTCTTC
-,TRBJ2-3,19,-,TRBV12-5,CASGLVLCRTKRWGDTQYF,TGTGCTAGTGGTTTGGTACTCTGCCGGACTAAGCGGTGGGGAGATACGCAGTATTTT
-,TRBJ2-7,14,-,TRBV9,CASSVGGSNYEQYF,TGTGCCAGCAGCGTAGGAGGGAGCAACTACGAGCAGTACTTC
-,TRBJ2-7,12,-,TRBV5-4,CASSLGTGEQYF,TGTGCCAGCAGCCTTGGGACTGGTGAGCAGTACTTC
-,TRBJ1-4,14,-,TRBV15,CATSRDRASEKLFF,TGTGCCACCAGCAGAGATAGGGCCAGTGAAAAACTGTTTTTT
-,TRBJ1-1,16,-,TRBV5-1,CASSLMAREGHTEAFF,TGCGCCAGCAGCTTGATGGCGAGGGAGGGGCACACTGAAGCTTTCTTT
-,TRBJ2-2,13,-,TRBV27,CASGLPLGGELFF,TGTGCCTCGGGACTCCCGCTCGGGGGGGAGCTGTTTTTT
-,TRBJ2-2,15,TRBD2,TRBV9,CASSPTSGGLGELFF,TGTGCCAGCAGCCCGACTAGCGGGGGGCTCGGGGAGCTGTTTTTT
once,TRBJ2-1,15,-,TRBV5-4,CASSTIGSSYNEQFF,TGTGCCAGCAGCACAATCGGAAGCTCCTACAATGAGCAGTTCTTC
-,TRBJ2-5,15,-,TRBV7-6,CASSLGGSIRETQYF,TGTGCCAGCAGCTTAGGGGGAAGTATTCGGGAGACCCAGTACTTC
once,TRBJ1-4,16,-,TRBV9,CASSVEGLPTNEKLFF,TGTGCCAGCAGCGTCGAGGGGCTACCAACTAATGAAAAACTGTTTTTT
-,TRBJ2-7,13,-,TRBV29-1,CSVEDEAGWEQYF,TGCAGCGTTGAAGATGAGGCAGGGTGGGAGCAGTACTTC
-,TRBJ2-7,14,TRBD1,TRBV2,CASMGQGIPYEQYF,TGTGCCAGCATGGGACAGGGAATTCCCTACGAGCAGTACTTC
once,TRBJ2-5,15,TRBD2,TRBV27,CASSPGTSLLETQYF,TGTGCCAGCAGTCCCGGGACTAGCCTTTTAGAGACCCAGTACTTC
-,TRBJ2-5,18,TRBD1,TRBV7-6,CASSYQGGTGGPQETQYF,TGTGCCAGCAGCTATCAAGGGGGGACAGGGGGCCCCCAAGAGACCCAGTACTTC
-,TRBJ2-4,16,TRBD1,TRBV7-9,CASSPRDSHFADIQYF,TGTGCCAGCAGCCCCCGGGACAGTCATTTTGCGGACATTCAGTACTTC
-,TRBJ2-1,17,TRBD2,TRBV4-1,CASSQILAGGRENEQFF,TGCGCCAGCAGCCAAATACTAGCGGGAGGAAGAGAGAATGAGCAGTTCTTC
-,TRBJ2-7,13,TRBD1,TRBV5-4,CASSFQGAYEQYF,TGTGCCAGCAGCTTTCAGGGGGCTTACGAGCAGTACTTC
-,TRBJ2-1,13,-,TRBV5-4,CASSLADYNEQFF,TGTGCCAGCAGTCTAGCAGATTACAATGAGCAGTTCTTC
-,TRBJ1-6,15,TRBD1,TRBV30,CAWSSWGQGYSPLHF,TGTGCCTGGAGTTCATGGGGACAGGGGTATTCACCCCTCCACTTT
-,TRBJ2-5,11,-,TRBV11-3,CASRYQETQYF,TGTGCCAGCAGGTACCAAGAGACCCAGTACTTC
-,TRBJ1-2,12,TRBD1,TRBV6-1,CASRTGGWGYTF,TGTGCCAGCAGGACAGGGGGCTGGGGCTACACCTTC
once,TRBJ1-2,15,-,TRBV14,CASSPLREANYGYTF,TGTGCCAGCAGCCCCCTCAGGGAAGCTAACTATGGCTACACCTTC
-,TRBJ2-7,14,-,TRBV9,CASSASGLTYEQYF,TGTGCCAGCAGCGCTTCAGGGCTTACCTACGAGCAGTACTTC
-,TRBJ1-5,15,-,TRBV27,CASSEISPYNQPQHF,TGTGCCAGCAGTGAAATAAGTCCATACAATCAGCCCCAGCATTTT
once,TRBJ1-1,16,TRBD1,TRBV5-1,CASSQALTGVNTEAFF,TGCGCCAGCAGCCAAGCTCTGACAGGGGTGAACACTGAAGCTTTCTTT
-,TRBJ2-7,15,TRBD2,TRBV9,CASSVDSGSTYEQYF,TGTGCCAGCAGCGTAGATAGCGGGAGTACCTACGAGCAGTACTTC
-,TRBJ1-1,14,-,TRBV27,CASNYGGGNTEAFF,TGTGCCAGCAATTATGGAGGGGGGAACACTGAAGCTTTCTTT
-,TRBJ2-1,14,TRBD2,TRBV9,CASSPGGALNEQFF,TGTGCCAGCAGCCCGGGGGGGGCTCTTAATGAGCAGTTCTTC
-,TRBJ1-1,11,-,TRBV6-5,CASSQGPEAFF,TGTGCCAGCAGCCAAGGGCCTGAAGCTTTCTTT
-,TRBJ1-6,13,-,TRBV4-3,CASSLERDSPLHF,TGCGCCAGCAGCCTCGAACGGGATTCACCCCTCCACTTT
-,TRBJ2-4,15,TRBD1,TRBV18,CASSTGQVEQNIQYF,TGTGCCAGCTCAACAGGACAGGTGGAACAAAACATTCAGTACTTC
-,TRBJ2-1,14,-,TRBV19,CASSIGAGYNEQFF,TGTGCCAGTAGTATAGGGGCAGGGTACAATGAGCAGTTCTTC
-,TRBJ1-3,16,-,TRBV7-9,CASSLVIGGTGNTIYF,TGTGCCAGCAGCTTAGTTATTGGAGGGACTGGAAACACCATATATTTT
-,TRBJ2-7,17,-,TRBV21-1,CASSDVGTALSLEEQYF,TGTGCCAGCAGCGACGTTGGGACAGCTCTATCCCTTGAGGAGCAGTACTTC
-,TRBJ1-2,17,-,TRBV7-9,CASSPRDETAVTYGYTF,TGTGCCAGCAGCCCCAGAGATGAAACAGCCGTTACCTATGGCTACACCTTC
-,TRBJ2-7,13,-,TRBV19,CASRRGHQDEQYF,TGTGCCAGTCGTCGGGGGCACCAAGACGAGCAGTACTTC
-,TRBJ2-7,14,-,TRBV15,CATDRDGRLYEQYF,TGTGCCACCGACCGGGACGGAAGGCTTTACGAGCAGTACTTC
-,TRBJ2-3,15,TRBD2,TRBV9,CASSGLAGGPDTQYF,TGTGCCAGCAGCGGACTAGCGGGAGGCCCAGATACGCAGTATTTT
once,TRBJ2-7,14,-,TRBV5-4,CASSLAPRGAEQYF,TGTGCCAGCAGCTTGGCCCCCCGTGGAGCCGAGCAGTACTTC
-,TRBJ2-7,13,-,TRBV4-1,CASSQDAATEQYF,TGCGCCAGCAGCCAAGATGCGGCCACCGAGCAGTACTTC
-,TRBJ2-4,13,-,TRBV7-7,CASSPVLWGIQYF,TGTGCTAGCAGCCCCGTCCTCTGGGGCATTCAGTACTTC
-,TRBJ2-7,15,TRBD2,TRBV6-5,CASSYLAGGTYEQYF,TGTGCCAGCAGTTACCTAGCGGGAGGCACCTACGAGCAGTACTTC
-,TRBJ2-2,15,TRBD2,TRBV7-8,CASSLDLAAPGELFF,TGTGCCAGCAGCTTAGACCTAGCGGCCCCTGGGGAGCTGTTTTTT
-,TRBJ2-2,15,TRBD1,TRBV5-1,CASSSETGAGGELFF,TGCGCCAGCAGCTCAGAAACAGGGGCGGGCGGGGAGCTGTTTTTT
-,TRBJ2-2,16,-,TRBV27,CASSTNYWTATGELFF,TGTGCCAGCAGCACTAACTATTGGACAGCGACCGGGGAGCTGTTTTTT
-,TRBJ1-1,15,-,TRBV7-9,CASSLAQGSYTEAFF,TGTGCCAGCAGCTTAGCGCAAGGGAGTTACACTGAAGCTTTCTTT
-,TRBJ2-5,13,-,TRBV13,CASSLQGQETQYF,TGTGCCAGCAGCTTACAGGGCCAAGAGACCCAGTACTTC
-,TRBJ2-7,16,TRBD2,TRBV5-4,CASSLDAGRALREQYF,TGTGCCAGCAGCTTGGACGCGGGGAGGGCCCTCCGAGAGCAGTACTTC
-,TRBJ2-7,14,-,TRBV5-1,CASSFGGSSYEQYF,TGCGCCAGCAGCTTTGGGGGAAGCTCCTACGAGCAGTACTTC
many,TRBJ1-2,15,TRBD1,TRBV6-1,CASSDGQGPAQGYTF,TGTGCCAGCAGTGATGGACAGGGTCCAGCTCAGGGCTACACCTTC